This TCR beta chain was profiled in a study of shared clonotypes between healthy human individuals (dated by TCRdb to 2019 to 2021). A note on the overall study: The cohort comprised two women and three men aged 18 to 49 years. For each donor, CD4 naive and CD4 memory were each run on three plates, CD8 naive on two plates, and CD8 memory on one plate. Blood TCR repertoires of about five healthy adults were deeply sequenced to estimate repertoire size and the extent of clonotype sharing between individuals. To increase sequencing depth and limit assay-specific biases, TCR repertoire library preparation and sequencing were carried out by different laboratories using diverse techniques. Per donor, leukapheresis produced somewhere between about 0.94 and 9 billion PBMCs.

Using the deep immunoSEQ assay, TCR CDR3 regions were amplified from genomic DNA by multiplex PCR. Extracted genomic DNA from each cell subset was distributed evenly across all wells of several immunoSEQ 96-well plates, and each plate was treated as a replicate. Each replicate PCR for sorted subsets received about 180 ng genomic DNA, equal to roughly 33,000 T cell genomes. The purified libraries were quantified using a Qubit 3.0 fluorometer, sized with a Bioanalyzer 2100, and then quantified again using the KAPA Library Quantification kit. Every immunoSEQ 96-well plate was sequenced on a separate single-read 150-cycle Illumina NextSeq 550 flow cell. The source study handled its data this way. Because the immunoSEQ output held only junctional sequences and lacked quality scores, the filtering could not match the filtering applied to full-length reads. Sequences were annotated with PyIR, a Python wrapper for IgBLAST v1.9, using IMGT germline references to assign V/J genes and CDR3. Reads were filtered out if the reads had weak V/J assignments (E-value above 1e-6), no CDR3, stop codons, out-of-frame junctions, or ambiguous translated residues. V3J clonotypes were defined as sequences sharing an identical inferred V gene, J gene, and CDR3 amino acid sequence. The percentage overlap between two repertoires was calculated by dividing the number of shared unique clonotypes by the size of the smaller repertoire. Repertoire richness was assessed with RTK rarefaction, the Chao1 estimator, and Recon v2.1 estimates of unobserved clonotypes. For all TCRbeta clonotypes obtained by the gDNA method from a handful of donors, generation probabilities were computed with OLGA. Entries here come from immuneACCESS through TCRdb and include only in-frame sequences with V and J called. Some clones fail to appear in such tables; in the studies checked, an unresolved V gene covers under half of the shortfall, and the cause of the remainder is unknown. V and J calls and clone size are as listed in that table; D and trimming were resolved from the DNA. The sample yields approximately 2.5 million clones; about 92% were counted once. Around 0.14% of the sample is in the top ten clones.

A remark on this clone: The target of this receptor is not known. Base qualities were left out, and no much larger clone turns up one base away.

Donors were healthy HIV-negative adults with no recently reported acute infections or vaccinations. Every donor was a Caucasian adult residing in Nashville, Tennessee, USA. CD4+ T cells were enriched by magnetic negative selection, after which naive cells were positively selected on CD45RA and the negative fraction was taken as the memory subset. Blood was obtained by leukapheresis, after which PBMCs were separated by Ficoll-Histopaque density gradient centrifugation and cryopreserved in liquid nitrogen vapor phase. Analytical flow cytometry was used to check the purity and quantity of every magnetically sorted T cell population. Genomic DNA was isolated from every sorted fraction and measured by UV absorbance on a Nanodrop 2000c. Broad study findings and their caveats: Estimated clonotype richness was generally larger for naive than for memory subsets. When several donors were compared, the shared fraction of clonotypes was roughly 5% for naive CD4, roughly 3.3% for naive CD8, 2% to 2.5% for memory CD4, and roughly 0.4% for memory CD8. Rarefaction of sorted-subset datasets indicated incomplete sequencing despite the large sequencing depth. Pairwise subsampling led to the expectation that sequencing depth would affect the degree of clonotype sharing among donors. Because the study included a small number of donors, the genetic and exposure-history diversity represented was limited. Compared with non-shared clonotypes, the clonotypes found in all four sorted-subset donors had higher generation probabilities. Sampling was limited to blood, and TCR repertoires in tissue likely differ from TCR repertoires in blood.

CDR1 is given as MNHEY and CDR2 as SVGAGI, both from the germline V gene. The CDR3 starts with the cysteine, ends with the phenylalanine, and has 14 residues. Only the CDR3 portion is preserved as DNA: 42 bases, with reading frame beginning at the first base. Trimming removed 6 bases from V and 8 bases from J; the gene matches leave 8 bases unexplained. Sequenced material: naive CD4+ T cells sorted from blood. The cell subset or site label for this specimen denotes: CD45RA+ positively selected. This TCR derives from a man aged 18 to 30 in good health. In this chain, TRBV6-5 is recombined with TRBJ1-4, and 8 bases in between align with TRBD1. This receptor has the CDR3 CASSKGQGREKLFF. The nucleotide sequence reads TGTGCCAGCAGCAAAGGACAGGGTAGAGAAAAACTGTTTTTT.